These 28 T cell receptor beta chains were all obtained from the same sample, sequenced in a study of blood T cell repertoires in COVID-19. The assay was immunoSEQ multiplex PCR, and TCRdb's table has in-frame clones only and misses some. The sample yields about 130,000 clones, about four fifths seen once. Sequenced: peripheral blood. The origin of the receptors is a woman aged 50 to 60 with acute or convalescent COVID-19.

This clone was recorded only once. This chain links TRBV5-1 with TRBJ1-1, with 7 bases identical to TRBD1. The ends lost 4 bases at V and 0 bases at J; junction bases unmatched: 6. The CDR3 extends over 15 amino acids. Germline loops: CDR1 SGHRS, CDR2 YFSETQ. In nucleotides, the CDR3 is TGCGCCAGCAGCGCGACGACAGGGATGAACACTGAAGCTTTCTTT. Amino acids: CASSATTGMNTEAFF.

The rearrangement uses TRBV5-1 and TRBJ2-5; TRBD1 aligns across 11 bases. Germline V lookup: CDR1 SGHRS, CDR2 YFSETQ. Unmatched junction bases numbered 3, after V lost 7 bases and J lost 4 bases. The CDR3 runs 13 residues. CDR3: CASGQGARETQYF. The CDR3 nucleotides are TGCGCCAGCGGACAGGGGGCGAGAGAGACCCAGTACTTC.

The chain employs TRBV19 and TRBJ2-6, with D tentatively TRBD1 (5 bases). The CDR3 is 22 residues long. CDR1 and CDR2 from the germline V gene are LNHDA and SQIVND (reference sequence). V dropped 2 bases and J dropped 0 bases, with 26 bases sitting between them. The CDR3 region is CASSIYEDRWTSLLSGANVLTF. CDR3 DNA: TGTGCCAGTAGTATATATGAAGATCGGTGGACATCGCTTCTCTCTGGGGCCAACGTCCTGACTTTC.

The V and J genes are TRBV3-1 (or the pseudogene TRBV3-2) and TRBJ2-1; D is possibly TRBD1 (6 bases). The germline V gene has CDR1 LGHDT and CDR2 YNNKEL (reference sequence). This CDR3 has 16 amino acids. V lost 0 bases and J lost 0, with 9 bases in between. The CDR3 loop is CASSQERQVSYNEQFF. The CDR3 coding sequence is TGTGCCAGCAGCCAAGAACGACAGGTCTCCTACAATGAGCAGTTCTTC.

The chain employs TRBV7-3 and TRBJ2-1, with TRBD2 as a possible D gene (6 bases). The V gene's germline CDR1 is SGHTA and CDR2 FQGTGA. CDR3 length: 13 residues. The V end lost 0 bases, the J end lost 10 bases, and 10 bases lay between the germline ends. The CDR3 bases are TGTGCCAGCAGCTTAACTGGGGGGATGGAGCAGTTCTTC. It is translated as CASSLTGGMEQFF.

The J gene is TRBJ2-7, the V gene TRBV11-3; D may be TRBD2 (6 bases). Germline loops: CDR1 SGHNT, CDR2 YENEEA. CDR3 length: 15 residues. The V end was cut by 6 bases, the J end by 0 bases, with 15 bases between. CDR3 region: CASSPSGRSSYEQYF. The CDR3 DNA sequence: TGTGCCAGCAGTCCCTCGGGGAGGTCCTCCTACGAGCAGTACTTC.

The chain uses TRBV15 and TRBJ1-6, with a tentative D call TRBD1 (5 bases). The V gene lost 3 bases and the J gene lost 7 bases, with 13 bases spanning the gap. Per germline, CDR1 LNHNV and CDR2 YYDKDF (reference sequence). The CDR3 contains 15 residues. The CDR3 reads CATSRVPGKNSPLHF. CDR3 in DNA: TGTGCCACCAGCAGGGTCCCAGGGAAAAATTCACCCCTCCACTTT.

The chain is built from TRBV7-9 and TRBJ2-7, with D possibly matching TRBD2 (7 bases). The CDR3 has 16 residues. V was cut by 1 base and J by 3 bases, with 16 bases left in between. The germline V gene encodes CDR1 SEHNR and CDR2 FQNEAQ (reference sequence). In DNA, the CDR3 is TGTGCCAGCAGCTTAGAGGCGGGGGCCCCGCACTACGAGCAGTACTTC. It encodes CASSLEAGAPHYEQYF.

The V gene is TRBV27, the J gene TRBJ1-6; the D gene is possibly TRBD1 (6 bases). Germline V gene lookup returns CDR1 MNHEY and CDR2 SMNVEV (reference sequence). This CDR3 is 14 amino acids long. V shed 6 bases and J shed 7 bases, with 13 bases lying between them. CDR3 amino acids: CASRLQGMNSPLHF. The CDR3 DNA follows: TGTGCCAGCAGACTTCAGGGGATGAATTCACCCCTCCACTTT.

CDR3 coding DNA: TGTGCCAGCAAGGCGGGACACACTGAAGCTTTCTTT. Translated: CASKAGHTEAFF. The gene calls are TRBV12-3 or TRBV12-4 and TRBJ1-1; a weak D match, TRBD1 (5 bases). Trimming stripped 7 bases from V and 3 bases from J, with 9 bases between. The CDR3 spans 12 residues.

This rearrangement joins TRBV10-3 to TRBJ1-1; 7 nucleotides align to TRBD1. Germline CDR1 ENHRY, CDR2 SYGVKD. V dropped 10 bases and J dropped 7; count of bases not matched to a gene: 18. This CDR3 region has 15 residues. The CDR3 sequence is CATARGQDKSREAFF. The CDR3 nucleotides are TGTGCCACCGCTCGTGGACAGGATAAGAGTCGTGAAGCTTTCTTT.

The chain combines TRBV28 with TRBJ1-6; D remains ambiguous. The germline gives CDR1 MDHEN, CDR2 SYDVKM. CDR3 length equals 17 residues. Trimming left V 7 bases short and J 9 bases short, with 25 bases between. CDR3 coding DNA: TGTGCCAGCAATCAAGGCCGAGGACGGGTTGAGGGTTCACCCCTCCACTTT. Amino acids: CASNQGRGRVEGSPLHF.

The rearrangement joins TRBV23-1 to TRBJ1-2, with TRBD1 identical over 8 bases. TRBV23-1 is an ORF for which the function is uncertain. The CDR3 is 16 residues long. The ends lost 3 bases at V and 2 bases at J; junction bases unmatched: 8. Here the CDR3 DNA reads TGCGCCAGCAGTCAGTATCGGACAGGGAGGAACTATGGCTACACCTTC. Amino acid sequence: CASSQYRTGRNYGYTF.

For the CDR3, the DNA is TGTGCCAGTACCCCCGGACAGGGGGCCTCTAACTATGGCTACACCTTC. It codes for CASTPGQGASNYGYTF. V and J are TRBV19 and TRBJ1-2, with 11 nucleotides matching TRBD1. The CDR3 is made up of 16 amino acids. After removal of 7 bases from V and 0 bases from J, the junction contained 7 bases not matched to a gene. The germline CDR1 and CDR2 sequences are LNHDA and SQIVND (reference sequence).

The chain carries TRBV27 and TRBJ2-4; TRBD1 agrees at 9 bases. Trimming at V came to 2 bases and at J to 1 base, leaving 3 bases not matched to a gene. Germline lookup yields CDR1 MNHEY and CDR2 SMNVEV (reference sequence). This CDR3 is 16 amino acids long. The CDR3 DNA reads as TGTGCCAGCAGTTTAAACAGGGGGCTCGCCAAAAACATTCAGTACTTC. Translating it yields CASSLNRGLAKNIQYF.

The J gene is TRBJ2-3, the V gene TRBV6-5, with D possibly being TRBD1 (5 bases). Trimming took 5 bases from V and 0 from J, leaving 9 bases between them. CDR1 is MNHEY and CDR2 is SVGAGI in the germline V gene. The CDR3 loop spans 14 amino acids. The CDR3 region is CASSPGPSTDTQYF. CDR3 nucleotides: TGTGCCAGCAGTCCAGGGCCTAGCACAGATACGCAGTATTTT.

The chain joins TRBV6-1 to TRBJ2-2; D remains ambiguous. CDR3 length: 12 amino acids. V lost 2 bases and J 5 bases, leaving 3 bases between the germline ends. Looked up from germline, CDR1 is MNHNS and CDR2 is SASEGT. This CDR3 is CASSELTGELFF. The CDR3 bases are TGTGCCAGCAGTGAACTTACCGGGGAGCTGTTTTTT.

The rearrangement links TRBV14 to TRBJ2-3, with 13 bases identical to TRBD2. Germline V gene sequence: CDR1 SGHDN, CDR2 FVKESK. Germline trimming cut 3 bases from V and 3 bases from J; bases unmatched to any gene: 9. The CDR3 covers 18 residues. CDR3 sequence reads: CASSQTSGGRGGTDTQYF. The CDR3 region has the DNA TGTGCCAGCAGCCAGACTAGCGGGGGGCGCGGTGGGACAGATACGCAGTATTTT.

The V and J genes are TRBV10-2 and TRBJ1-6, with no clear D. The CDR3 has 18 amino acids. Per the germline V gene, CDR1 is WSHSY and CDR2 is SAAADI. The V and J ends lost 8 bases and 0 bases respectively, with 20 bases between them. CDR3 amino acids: CASGPEELTSSYNSPLHF. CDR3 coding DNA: TGCGCCAGCGGGCCCGAGGAGCTTACTAGCTCCTATAATTCACCCCTCCACTTT.

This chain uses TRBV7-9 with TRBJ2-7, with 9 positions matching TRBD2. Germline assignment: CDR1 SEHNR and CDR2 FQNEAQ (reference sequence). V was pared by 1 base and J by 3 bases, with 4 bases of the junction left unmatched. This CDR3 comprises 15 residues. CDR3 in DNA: TGTGCCAGCAGCTTAGGGGTAGCGGGGGTCTACGAGCAGTACTTC. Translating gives CASSLGVAGVYEQYF.

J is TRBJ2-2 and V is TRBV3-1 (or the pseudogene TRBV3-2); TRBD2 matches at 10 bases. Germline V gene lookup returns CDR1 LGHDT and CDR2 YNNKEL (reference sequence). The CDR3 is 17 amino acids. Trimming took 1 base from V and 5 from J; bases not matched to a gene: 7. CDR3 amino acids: CASSQGFSGGRTGELFF. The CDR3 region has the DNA TGTGCCAGCAGCCAAGGATTTAGCGGGGGGAGAACCGGGGAGCTGTTTTTT.

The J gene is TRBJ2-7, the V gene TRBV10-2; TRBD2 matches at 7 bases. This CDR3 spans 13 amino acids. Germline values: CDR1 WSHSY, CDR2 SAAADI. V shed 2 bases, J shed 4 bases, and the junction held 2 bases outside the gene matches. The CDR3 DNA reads TGCGCCAGCAGTGAGCCGGGGGGATACGAGCAGTACTTC. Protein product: CASSEPGGYEQYF.

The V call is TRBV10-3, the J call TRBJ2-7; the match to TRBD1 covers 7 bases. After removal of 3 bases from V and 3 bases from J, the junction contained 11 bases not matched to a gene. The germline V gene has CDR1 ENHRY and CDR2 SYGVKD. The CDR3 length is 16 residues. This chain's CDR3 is CAISDNPGQYGYEQYF. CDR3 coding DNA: TGTGCCATCAGTGACAATCCGGGACAGTACGGCTACGAGCAGTACTTC.

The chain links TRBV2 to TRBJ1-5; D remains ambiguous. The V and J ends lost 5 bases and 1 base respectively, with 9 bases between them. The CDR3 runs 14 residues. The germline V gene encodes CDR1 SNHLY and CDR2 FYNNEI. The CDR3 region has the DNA TGTGCCAGCAGTTATGATCGGAGCAATCAGCCCCAGCATTTT. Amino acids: CASSYDRSNQPQHF.

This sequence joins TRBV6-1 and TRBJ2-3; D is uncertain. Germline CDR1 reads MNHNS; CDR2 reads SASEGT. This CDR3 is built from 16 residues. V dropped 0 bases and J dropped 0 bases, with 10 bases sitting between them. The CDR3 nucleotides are TGTGCCAGCAGTGAAGCGAGAAGACATAGCACAGATACGCAGTATTTT. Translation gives CASSEARRHSTDTQYF.

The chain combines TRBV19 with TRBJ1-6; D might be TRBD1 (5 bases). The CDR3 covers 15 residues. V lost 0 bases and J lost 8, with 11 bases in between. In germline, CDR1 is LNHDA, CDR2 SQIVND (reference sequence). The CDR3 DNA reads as TGTGCCAGTAGTATAGACTGGGGCAGGGATTCACCCCTCCACTTT. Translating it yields CASSIDWGRDSPLHF.

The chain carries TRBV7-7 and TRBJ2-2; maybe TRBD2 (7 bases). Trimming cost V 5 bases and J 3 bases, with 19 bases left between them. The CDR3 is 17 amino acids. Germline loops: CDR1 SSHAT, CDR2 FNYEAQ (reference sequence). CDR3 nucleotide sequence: TGTGCCAGCAGCCCCGGGATGGCGGGGGCCTACACCGGGGAGCTGTTTTTT. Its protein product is CASSPGMAGAYTGELFF.

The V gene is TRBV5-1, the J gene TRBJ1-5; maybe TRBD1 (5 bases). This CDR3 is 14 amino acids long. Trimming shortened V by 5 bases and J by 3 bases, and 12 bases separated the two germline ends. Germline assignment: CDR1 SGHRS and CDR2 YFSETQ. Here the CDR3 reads CASSSGTNNQPQHF. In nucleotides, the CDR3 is TGCGCCAGCAGTTCCGGGACTAACAATCAGCCCCAGCATTTT.